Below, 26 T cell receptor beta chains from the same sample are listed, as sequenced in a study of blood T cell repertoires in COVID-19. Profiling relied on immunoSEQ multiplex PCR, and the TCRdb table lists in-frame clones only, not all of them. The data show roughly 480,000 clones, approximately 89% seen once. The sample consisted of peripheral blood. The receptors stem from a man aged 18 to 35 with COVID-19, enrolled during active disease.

The CDR3 DNA reads TGTGCCAGCAGCGTAGGTATTAGCGGGGGGGTAGGGTCCCAAGAGACCCAGTACTTC. As protein: CASSVGISGGVGSQETQYF. The V and J genes are TRBV9 and TRBJ2-5; 11 bases are a match to TRBD2. The CDR3 spans 19 residues. Germline V gives CDR1 SGDLS, CDR2 YYNGEE. The junction had 11 bases not matched to a gene; V was cut back by 0 bases and J by 1 base.

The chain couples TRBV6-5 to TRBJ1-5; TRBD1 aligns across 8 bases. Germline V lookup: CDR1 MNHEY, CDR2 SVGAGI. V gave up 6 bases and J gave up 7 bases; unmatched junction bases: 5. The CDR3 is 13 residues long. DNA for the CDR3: TGTGCCAGCAGCGTACAGGGGGGACAGCCCCAGCATTTT. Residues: CASSVQGGQPQHF.

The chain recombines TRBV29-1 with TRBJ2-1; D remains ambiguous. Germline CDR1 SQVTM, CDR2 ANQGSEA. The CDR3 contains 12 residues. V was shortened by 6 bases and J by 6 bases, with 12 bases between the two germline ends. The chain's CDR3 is CSVETPPNEQFF. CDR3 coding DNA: TGCAGCGTGGAGACCCCACCCAATGAGCAGTTCTTC.

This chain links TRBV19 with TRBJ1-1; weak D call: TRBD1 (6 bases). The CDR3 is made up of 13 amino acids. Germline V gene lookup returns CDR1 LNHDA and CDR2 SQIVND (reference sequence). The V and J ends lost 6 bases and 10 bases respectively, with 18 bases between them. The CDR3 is CASSTQGHPLAFF. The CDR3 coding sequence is TGTGCCAGTAGCACCCAGGGACATCCGTTAGCTTTCTTT.

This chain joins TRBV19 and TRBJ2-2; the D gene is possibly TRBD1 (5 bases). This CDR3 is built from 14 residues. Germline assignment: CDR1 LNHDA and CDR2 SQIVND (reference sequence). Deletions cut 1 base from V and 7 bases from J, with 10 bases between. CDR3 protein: CASSIVGAVGELFF. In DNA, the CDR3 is TGTGCCAGTAGTATAGTAGGGGCGGTCGGGGAGCTGTTTTTT. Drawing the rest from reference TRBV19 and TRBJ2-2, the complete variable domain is DGGITQSPKYLFRKEGQNVTLSCEQNLNHDAMYWYRQDPGQGLRLIYYSQIVNDFQKGDIAEGYSVSREKKESFPLTVTSAQKNPTAFYLCASSIVGAVGELFFGEGSRLTVL.

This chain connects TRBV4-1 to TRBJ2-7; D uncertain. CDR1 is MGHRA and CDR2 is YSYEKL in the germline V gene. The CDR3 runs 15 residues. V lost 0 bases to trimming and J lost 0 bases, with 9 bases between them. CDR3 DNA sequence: TGCGCCAGCAGCCAAGAGACGAGGCCCTCCTACGAGCAGTACTTC. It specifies CASSQETRPSYEQYF.

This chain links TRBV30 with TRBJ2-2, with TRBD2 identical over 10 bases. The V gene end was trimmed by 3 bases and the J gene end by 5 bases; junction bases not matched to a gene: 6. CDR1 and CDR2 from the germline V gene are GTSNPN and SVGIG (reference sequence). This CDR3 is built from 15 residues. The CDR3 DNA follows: TGTGCCTGGAGCGCTAGCGGGAGTGTTACCGGGGAGCTGTTTTTT. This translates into CAWSASGSVTGELFF.

This CDR3 is CASSSPGLAYEQYF. The CDR3, as DNA: TGTGCCAGTAGTAGCCCAGGGCTGGCTTACGAGCAGTACTTC. The chain employs TRBV19 and TRBJ2-7; D is perhaps TRBD1 (5 bases). The CDR3 covers 14 residues. Trimming left V 4 bases short and J 4 bases short, with 14 bases between. From germline, CDR1 is LNHDA and CDR2 SQIVND (reference sequence).

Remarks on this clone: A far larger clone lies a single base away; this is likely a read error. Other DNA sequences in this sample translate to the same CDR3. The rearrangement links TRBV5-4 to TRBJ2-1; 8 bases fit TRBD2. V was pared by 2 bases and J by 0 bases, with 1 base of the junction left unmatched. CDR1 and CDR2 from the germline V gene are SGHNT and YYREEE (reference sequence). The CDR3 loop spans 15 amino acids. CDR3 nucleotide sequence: TGTGCCAGCAGCTTCAGCGGGAGCTCCTACAATGAGCAGTTCTTC. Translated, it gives CASSFSGSSYNEQFF.

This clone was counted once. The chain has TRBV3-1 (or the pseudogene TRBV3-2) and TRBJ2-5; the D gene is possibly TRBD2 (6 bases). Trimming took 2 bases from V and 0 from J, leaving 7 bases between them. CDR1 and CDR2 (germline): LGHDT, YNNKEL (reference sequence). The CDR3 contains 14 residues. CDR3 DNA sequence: TGTGCCAGCAGCCAAAGGGACTACCAAGAGACCCAGTACTTC. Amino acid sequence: CASSQRDYQETQYF.

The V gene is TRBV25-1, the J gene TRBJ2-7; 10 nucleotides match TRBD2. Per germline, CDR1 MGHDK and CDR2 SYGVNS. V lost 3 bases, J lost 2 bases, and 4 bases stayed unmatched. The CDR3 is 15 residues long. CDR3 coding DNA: TGTGCCAGCAGTGATACTAGCGGGGCCCCCTACGAGCAGTACTTC. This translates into CASSDTSGAPYEQYF.

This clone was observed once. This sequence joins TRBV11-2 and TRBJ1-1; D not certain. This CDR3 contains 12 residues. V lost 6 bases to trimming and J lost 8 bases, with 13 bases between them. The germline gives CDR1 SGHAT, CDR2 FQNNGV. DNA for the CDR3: TGTGCCAGCAGTCATAAAGTAGCAGAAGCTTTCTTT. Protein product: CASSHKVAEAFF.

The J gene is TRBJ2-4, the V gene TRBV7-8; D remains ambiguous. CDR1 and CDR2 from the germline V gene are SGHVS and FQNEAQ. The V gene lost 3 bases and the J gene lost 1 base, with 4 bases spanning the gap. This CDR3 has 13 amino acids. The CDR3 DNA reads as TGTGCCAGCAGCTTTTCGGCCAAAAACATTCAGTACTTC. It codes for CASSFSAKNIQYF.

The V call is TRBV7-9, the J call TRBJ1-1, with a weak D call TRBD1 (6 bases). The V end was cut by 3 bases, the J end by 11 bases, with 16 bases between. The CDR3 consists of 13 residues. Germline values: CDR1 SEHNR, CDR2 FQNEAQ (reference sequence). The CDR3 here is CASSFPQGLDAFF. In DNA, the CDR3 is TGTGCCAGCAGCTTCCCACAGGGTTTAGATGCTTTCTTT.

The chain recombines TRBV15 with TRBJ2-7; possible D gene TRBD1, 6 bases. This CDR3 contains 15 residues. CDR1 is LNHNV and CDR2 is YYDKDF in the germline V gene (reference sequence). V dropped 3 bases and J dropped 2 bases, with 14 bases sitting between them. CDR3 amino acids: CATSRGHMGTYEQYF. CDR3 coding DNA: TGTGCCACCAGCAGGGGACACATGGGAACCTACGAGCAGTACTTC.

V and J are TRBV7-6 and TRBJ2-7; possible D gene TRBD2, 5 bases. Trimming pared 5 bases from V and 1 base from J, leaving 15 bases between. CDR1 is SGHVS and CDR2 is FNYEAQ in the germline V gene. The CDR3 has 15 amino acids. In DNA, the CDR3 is TGTGCCAGCAGCCCATCCTGGAGCGGTTCCTACGAGCAGTACTTC. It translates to CASSPSWSGSYEQYF.

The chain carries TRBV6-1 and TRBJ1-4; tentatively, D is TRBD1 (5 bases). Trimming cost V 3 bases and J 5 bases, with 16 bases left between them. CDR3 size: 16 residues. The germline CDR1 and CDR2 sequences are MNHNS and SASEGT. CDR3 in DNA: TGTGCCAGCAGTGATATTGGGGGGGTAAAAAATGAAAAACTGTTTTTT. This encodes CASSDIGGVKNEKLFF.

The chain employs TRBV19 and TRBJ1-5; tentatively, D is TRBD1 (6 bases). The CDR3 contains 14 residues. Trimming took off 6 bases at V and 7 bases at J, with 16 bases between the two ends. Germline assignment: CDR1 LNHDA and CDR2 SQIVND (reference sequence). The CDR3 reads CASRGAGLWQPQHF. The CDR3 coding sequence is TGTGCCAGTAGGGGGGCAGGACTCTGGCAGCCCCAGCATTTT.

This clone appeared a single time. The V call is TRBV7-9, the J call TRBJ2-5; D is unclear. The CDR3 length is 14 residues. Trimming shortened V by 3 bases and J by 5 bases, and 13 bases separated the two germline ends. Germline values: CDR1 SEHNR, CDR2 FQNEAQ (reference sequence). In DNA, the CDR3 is TGTGCCAGCAGCTTCGGTATCGAGGCGGAGACCCAGTACTTC. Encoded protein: CASSFGIEAETQYF.

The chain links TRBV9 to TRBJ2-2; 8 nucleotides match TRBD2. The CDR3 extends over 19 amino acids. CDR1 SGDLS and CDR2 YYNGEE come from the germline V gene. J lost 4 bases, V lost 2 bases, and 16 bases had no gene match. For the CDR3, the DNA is TGTGCCAGCAGCGTCTTCCCGGGGGGGAAGGGAGGGAGCACCGGGGAGCTGTTTTTT. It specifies CASSVFPGGKGGSTGELFF. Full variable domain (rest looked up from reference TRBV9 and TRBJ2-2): DSGVTQTPKHLITATGQRVTLRCSPRSGDLSVYWYQQSLDQGLQFLIQYYNGEERAKGNILERFSAQQFPDLHSELNLSSLELGDSALYFCASSVFPGGKGGSTGELFFGEGSRLTVL.

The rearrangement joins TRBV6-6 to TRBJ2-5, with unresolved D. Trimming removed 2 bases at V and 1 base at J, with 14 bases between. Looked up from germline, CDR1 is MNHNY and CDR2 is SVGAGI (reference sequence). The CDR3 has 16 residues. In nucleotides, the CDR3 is TGTGCCAGCAGTTACCCAAGAACGGGTCCCCAAGAGACCCAGTACTTC. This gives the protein CASSYPRTGPQETQYF.

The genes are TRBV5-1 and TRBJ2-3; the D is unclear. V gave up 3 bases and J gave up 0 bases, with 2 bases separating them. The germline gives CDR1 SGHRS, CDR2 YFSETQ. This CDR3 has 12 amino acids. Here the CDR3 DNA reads TGCGCCAGCAGCTCTAGCACAGATACGCAGTATTTT. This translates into CASSSSTDTQYF.

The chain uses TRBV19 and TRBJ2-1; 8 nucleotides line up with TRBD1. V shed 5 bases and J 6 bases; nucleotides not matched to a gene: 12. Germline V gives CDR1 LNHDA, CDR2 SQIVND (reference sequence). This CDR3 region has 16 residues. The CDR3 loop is CASSSPPGQVGNEQFF. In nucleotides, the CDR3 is TGTGCCAGTAGTTCCCCCCCGGGACAGGTTGGCAATGAGCAGTTCTTC.

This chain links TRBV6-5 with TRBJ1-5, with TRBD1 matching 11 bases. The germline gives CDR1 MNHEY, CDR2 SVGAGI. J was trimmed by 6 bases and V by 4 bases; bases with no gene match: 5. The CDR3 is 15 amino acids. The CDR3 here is CASSLGTGGGQPQHF. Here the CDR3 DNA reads TGTGCCAGCAGTTTAGGGACAGGGGGAGGTCAGCCCCAGCATTTT.

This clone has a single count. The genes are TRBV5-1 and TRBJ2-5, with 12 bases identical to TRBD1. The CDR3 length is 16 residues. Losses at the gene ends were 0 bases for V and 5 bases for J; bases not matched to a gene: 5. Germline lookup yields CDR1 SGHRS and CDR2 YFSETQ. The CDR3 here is CASSLDGTGGGETQYF. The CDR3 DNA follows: TGCGCCAGCAGCTTGGATGGGACAGGGGGCGGTGAGACCCAGTACTTC.

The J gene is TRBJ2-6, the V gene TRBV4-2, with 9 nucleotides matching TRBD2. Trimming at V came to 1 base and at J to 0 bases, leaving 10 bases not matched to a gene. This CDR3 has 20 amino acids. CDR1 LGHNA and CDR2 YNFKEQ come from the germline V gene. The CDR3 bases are TGTGCCAGCAGCCAAGCCTTATTAGCGGGGGACGTCTCTGGGGCCAACGTCCTGACTTTC. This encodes CASSQALLAGDVSGANVLTF.